One and the same sample provided the 20 T cell receptor beta chains below, sequenced in a study of blood T cells in healthy people across ages. A second PCR, run for roughly 7 to 12 cycles, used a sample-barcoded 5' primer plus a J-beta primer mix. TCRdb processed the 5' RACE reads anew with MiXCR; each CDR3 protein has one entry. The table shows about 280,000 distinct CDR3 sequences, with 25% to 30% occurring only once. The sample taken for sequencing was blood. The receptors shown here come from an older woman in good health.

The chain combines TRBV28 with TRBJ2-4, with D perhaps matching TRBD1 (6 bases). The CDR3 extends over 14 amino acids. CDR1 and CDR2 from the germline V gene are MDHEN and SYDVKM. The V end lost 6 bases, the J end lost 0 bases, and 9 bases lay between the germline ends. The CDR3 region has the DNA TGTGCCAGCAGACAGGGACAAGCCAAAAACATTCAGTACTTC. It is translated as CASRQGQAKNIQYF.

This clonotype turned up a few times. The CDR3 spells CASSAPGTNRGYTF. The CDR3 DNA reads as TGTGCCAGTAGTGCTCCCGGGACAAACCGAGGCTACACCTTC. The J gene is TRBJ1-2, the V gene TRBV19, with D possibly being TRBD1 (6 bases). V was clipped by 5 bases and J by 8 bases, with 18 bases between them. The CDR3 loop spans 14 amino acids. CDR1 and CDR2 from the germline V gene are LNHDA and SQIVND (reference sequence).

V is TRBV2 and J is TRBJ2-5; 10 nucleotides align to TRBD2. The junction had 9 bases not matched to a gene; V was cut back by 3 bases and J by 5 bases. The CDR3 is 16 residues long. Germline-derived CDR1 and CDR2 are SNHLY and FYNNEI. The CDR3 sequence: CASSERFLAGDETQYF. CDR3 DNA sequence: TGTGCCAGCAGTGAGAGGTTTCTAGCGGGAGATGAGACCCAGTACTTC.

A remark on this clonotype: A much larger clone differs by one base, so this may be a read error. The chain employs TRBV6-6 and TRBJ2-3, with TRBD2 matching 7 bases. The CDR3 covers 15 residues. Trimming took 2 bases from V and 6 from J; bases not matched to a gene: 8. The germline gives CDR1 MNHNY, CDR2 SVGAGI (reference sequence). The CDR3 sequence: CASSYPGGSEDTQYF. The CDR3 coding sequence is TGTGCCAGCAGTTACCCTGGCGGGAGTGAGGATACGCAGTATTTT.

This rearrangement joins TRBV25-1 to TRBJ1-4; perhaps TRBD1 as D (5 bases). CDR1 MGHDK and CDR2 SYGVNS come from the germline V gene. The CDR3 loop spans 14 amino acids. Trimming removed 2 bases at V and 6 bases at J, with 10 bases between. CDR3 sequence: CASSEIGADEKLFF. CDR3 in DNA: TGTGCCAGCAGTGAAATCGGGGCTGATGAAAAACTGTTTTTT.

This chain joins TRBV4-3 and TRBJ2-1; D gene unclear. Germline CDR1 is LGHNA and CDR2 is YSLEER. Trimming took 3 bases from V and 5 from J, leaving 2 bases between them. This CDR3 is built from 11 residues. DNA of the CDR3: TGCGCCAGCAGCCAGGACAATGAGCAGTTCTTC. Its protein product is CASSQDNEQFF.

This clonotype was counted a few times. This chain connects TRBV29-1 to TRBJ2-5, with 14 positions matching TRBD2. Germline V CDR1 and CDR2: SQVTM, ANQGSEA. V lost 4 bases to trimming and J lost 4 bases; unmatched junction nucleotides: 2. This CDR3 contains 14 residues. CDR3 region: CSVGGLAGVETQYF. DNA for the CDR3: TGCAGCGTTGGGGGACTAGCGGGAGTAGAGACCCAGTACTTC.

This clonotype has only a few counts. The chain couples TRBV28 to TRBJ2-5; 8 nucleotides agree with TRBD1. This CDR3 has 15 residues. CDR1 is MDHEN and CDR2 is SYDVKM in the germline V gene. The trim removed 2 bases at V and 1 base at J, leaving 3 bases unmatched. The CDR3: CASSLHGTGQETQYF. The DNA for the CDR3 is TGTGCCAGCAGTTTACATGGGACAGGCCAAGAGACCCAGTACTTC. The variable domain in full, with the rest retrieved from reference TRBV28 and TRBJ2-5, is DVKVTQSSRYLVKRTGEKVFLECVQDMDHENMFWYRQDPGLGLRLIYFSYDVKMKEKGDIPEGYSVSREKKERFSLILESASTNQTSMYLCASSLHGTGQETQYFGPGTRLLVL.

V is TRBV20-1 and J is TRBJ2-3; TRBD2 agrees at 7 bases. Germline loops: CDR1 DFQATT, CDR2 SNEGSKA (reference sequence). Trimming took 6 bases from V and 4 from J; bases not matched to a gene: 16. This CDR3 spans 16 amino acids. The CDR3 nucleotides are TGCAGTGCCACAGGCGCCGGGGAGGGCCTCGCAGATACGCAGTATTTT. It codes for CSATGAGEGLADTQYF.

This rearrangement joins TRBV20-1 to TRBJ2-1, with TRBD2 matching 12 bases. The CDR3 spans 16 residues. V lost 0 bases to trimming and J lost 9 bases; unmatched junction nucleotides: 9. Per the germline V gene, CDR1 is DFQATT and CDR2 is SNEGSKA (reference sequence). CDR3: CSARDTTSGSSGEQFF. As DNA, the CDR3 is TGCAGTGCTAGAGATACGACTAGCGGGAGTAGTGGTGAGCAGTTCTTC.

This clonotype showed up just a few times. This sequence joins TRBV7-9 and TRBJ2-3, with D tentatively TRBD1 (6 bases). The CDR3 has 15 residues. Trimming cost V 5 bases and J 2 bases, with 14 bases left between them. Germline assignment: CDR1 SEHNR and CDR2 FQNEAQ (reference sequence). The CDR3 region has the DNA TGTGCCAGCAGCGAGCAGGGGACAACCACAGATACGCAGTATTTT. Its protein product is CASSEQGTTTDTQYF. Variable domain in full (rest from reference TRBV7-9 and TRBJ2-3): DTGVSQNPRHKITKRGQNVTFRCDPISEHNRLYWYRQTLGQGPEFLTYFQNEAQLEKSRLLSDRFSAERPKGSFSTLEIQRTEQGDSAMYLCASSEQGTTTDTQYFGPGTRLTVL.

This chain links TRBV12-3 or TRBV12-4 with TRBJ2-1, with 7 bases identical to TRBD2. The V gene end was trimmed by 9 bases and the J gene end by 3 bases; junction bases not matched to a gene: 11. The CDR3 consists of 15 residues. CDR3 sequence: CASGLGASGYNEQFF. The CDR3 DNA reads as TGTGCCAGTGGACTCGGGGCTAGCGGCTACAATGAGCAGTTCTTC.

The table lists this clonotype with a few counts. V is TRBV7-3 and J is TRBJ2-6; D unresolved. Per germline, CDR1 SGHTA and CDR2 FQGTGA. The ends were cut back, 2 bases at V and 3 bases at J, with 8 bases in the middle. The CDR3 extends over 15 amino acids. Written as DNA, the CDR3 is TGTGCCAGCAGCTTATATGGGGATGGGGCCAACGTCCTGACTTTC. The encoded protein is CASSLYGDGANVLTF. The full variable domain, in which reference TRBV7-3 and TRBJ2-6 provide the parts outside the CDR3, is GAGVSQTPSNKVTEKGKYVELRCDPISGHTALYWYRQSLGQGPEFLIYFQGTGAADDSGLPNDRFFAVRPEGSVSTLKIQRTERGDSAVYLCASSLYGDGANVLTFGAGSRLTVL.

This clonotype was recorded a few times. The chain is built from TRBV6-2 or TRBV6-3 and TRBJ1-1; D call uncertain. CDR1 and CDR2 (germline): MNHEY, SVGEGT. The CDR3 runs to 13 residues. Trimming removed 0 bases at V and 10 bases at J, with 12 bases between. CDR3 bases: TGTGCCAGCAGTTACTCGGGCAGCCTTGGAGCTTTCTTT. This codes for CASSYSGSLGAFF.

The V call is TRBV6-2 or TRBV6-3, the J call TRBJ2-5; D may be TRBD2 (5 bases). V dropped 7 bases and J dropped 6 bases, with 18 bases sitting between them. Per germline, CDR1 MNHEY and CDR2 SVGEGT. The CDR3 is made up of 14 amino acids. Written as DNA, the CDR3 is TGTGCCAGCACACCCCCGGGAAACGAAAAGACCCAGTACTTC. Amino acid sequence: CASTPPGNEKTQYF.

The V call is TRBV3-1, the J call TRBJ2-1; D not certain. Germline-derived CDR1 and CDR2 are LGHDT and YNNKEL (reference sequence). V lost 4 bases and J lost 3, with 13 bases in between. The CDR3 length is 15 residues. CDR3 loop: CASSPRIGNYNEQFF. CDR3 nucleotide sequence: TGTGCCAGCAGCCCCCGGATCGGAAACTACAATGAGCAGTTCTTC.

The CDR3 DNA sequence: TGTGCCAGCAGCCTACAGGGGGAGAACACTGAAGCTTTCTTT. It encodes CASSLQGENTEAFF. The J gene is TRBJ1-1, the V gene TRBV12-3 or TRBV12-4; 8 nucleotides match TRBD1. The V and J ends lost 6 bases and 1 base, in that order; junction bases with no gene match: 4. The CDR3 runs to 14 residues.

This clonotype was observed a few times. The chain has TRBV3-1 and TRBJ2-7; D not resolved. The closer fit of TRBJ2-1 to the DNA end suggests the J call may be wrong. This CDR3 spans 11 amino acids. The germline CDR1 and CDR2 sequences are LGHDT and YNNKEL (reference sequence). CDR3 in DNA: TGTGCCAGCAGCCTGTTCCATGAGCAGTTCTTC. Protein sequence: CASSLFHEQFF.

The genes are TRBV18 and TRBJ1-6, with TRBD1 matching over 9 bases. This CDR3 comprises 15 residues. Germline V CDR1 and CDR2: KGHSH, LQKENI. The V gene end was trimmed by 3 bases and the J gene end by 6 bases; junction bases not matched to a gene: 3. DNA for the CDR3: TGTGCCAGCTCACCCCGGACAGGGGCTAATTCACCCCTCCACTTT. It is translated as CASSPRTGANSPLHF.

This clonotype was recorded many times. This chain connects TRBV11-2 to TRBJ2-4; 8 bases fit TRBD2. The trim removed 5 bases at V and 0 bases at J, leaving 9 bases unmatched. Germline CDR1 is SGHAT and CDR2 is FQNNGV. The CDR3 totals 17 residues. CDR3 protein: CASSRLGLAVAKNIQYF. CDR3 sequence (DNA): TGTGCCAGCAGCCGCCTCGGACTAGCTGTAGCCAAAAACATTCAGTACTTC.